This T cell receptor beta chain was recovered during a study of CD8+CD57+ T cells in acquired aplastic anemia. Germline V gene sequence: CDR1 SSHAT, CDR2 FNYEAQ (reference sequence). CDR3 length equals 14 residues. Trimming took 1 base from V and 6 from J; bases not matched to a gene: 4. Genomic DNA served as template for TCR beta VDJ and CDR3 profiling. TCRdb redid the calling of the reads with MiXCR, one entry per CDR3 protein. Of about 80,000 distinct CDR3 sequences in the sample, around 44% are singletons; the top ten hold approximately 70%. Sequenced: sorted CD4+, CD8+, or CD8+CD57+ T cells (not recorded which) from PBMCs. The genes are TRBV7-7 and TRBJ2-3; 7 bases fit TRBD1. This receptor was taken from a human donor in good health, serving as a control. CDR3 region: CASSLGQGEDTQYF. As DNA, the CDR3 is TGTGCCAGCAGCTTAGGGCAGGGGGAGGATACGCAGTATTTT.